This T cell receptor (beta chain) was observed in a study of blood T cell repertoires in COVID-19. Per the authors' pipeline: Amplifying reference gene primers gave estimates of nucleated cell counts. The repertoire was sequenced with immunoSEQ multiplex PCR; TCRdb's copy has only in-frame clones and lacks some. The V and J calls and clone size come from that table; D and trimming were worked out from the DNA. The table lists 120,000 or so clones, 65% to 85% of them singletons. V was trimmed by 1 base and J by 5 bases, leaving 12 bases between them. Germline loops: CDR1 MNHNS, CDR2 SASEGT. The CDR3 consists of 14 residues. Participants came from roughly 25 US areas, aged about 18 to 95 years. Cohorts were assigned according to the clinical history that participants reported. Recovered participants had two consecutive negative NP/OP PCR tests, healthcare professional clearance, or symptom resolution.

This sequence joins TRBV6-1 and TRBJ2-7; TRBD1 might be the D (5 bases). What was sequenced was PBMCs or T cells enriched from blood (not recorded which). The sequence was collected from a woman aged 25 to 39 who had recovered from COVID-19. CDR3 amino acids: CASSEGGPLNEQYF. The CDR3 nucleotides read TGTGCCAGCAGTGAAGGGGGCCCACTGAACGAGCAGTACTTC.